The T cell receptor (beta chain) under discussion was sequenced for a study of T cell responses to AZD1222 COVID-19 vaccine. Broader study findings: CD4 TCRs linked to vaccination spanned spike, dominating at 160-218 and 743-854. Without day 14 samples, only post-peak T cell repertoires were studied.

TCRdb keeps only in-frame clones here, not all; method: immunoSEQ multiplex PCR. The sample gives around 130,000 clones, more than 80% of which show up once; approximately 5.1% is in the top ten. The ends lost 4 bases at V and 2 bases at J; junction bases unmatched: 7. Germline CDR1 SEHNR, CDR2 FQNEAQ (reference sequence). The CDR3 totals 15 residues. In regard to this clone: Its antigen is unknown.

The TCR was taken from an adult in good health. The sample consisted of peripheral blood, taken on day 0 of AZD1222 vaccination. The chain uses TRBV7-9 and TRBJ2-5; 7 bases align to TRBD1. CDR3 sequence (DNA): TGTGCCAGCAGCTCGCGGACAGGATATCAAGAGACCCAGTACTTC. Translating gives CASSSRTGYQETQYF. The complete variable domain, with remaining parts taken from reference TRBV7-9 and TRBJ2-5, reads DTGVSQNPRHKITKRGQNVTFRCDPISEHNRLYWYRQTLGQGPEFLTYFQNEAQLEKSRLLSDRFSAERPKGSFSTLEIQRTEQGDSAMYLCASSSRTGYQETQYFGPGTRLLVL.